A selection of T cell receptor beta chains follows, all from one sample in a study of beta chain features in type 1 diabetes. TCRdb keeps only in-frame clones here, not all; method: immunoSEQ multiplex PCR. The sample has around 300,000 clones, roughly 8% seen once. Sequenced sample: central memory CD4+ T cells from blood. All receptors come from a young woman in good health. CDR3s include the opening cysteine and the closing phenylalanine or tryptophan. The D gene is left open where the match is weak. Size tells how often a clone was seen (once, few, many) or the class of an expanded clone, and some rows leave it out.

clone size,J gene,D gene,V gene,CDR3 protein,CDR3 DNA
-,TRBJ2-5,-,TRBV7-2,CASSPLAPQETQYF,TGTGCCAGCAGCCCCCTAGCCCCCCAAGAGACCCAGTACTTC
-,TRBJ1-1,-,TRBV29-1,CAVETGPMNTEAFF,TGCGCCGTTGAGACGGGCCCTATGAACACTGAAGCTTTCTTT
-,TRBJ2-4,-,TRBV7-8,CASSPTGIAKNIQYF,TGTGCCAGCAGCCCCACGGGGATAGCCAAAAACATTCAGTACTTC
few,TRBJ1-2,-,TRBV28,CASSFRAPRGYTF,TGTGCCAGCAGTTTCCGGGCCCCTCGAGGCTACACCTTC
few,TRBJ1-1,TRBD1,TRBV29-1,CSVEGQGGTEAFF,TGCAGCGTTGAAGGACAGGGGGGCACTGAAGCTTTCTTT
-,TRBJ1-6,TRBD1,TRBV4-2,CASSHDRQGLNSPLHF,TGTGCCAGCAGCCACGACAGACAGGGCCTAAATTCACCCCTCCACTTT
few,TRBJ2-5,-,TRBV7-2,CASSSAGKETQYF,TGTGCCAGCAGCTCCGCCGGCAAAGAGACCCAGTACTTC
many,TRBJ2-1,TRBD2,TRBV19,CASRLAGGPLDEQFF,TGTGCCAGTAGACTAGCGGGAGGGCCTTTGGATGAGCAGTTCTTC
few,TRBJ1-5,TRBD1,TRBV10-2,CASSLTGDQPQHF,TGCGCCAGCAGCCTTACAGGGGATCAGCCCCAGCATTTT
few,TRBJ1-2,-,TRBV30,CAWRGGFYGYTF,TGTGCCTGGAGAGGGGGTTTCTATGGCTACACCTTC
many,TRBJ2-4,TRBD2,TRBV7-2,CASSFPQSAGFKNIQYF,TGTGCCAGCAGCTTTCCTCAATCAGCGGGGTTCAAAAACATTCAGTACTTC
-,TRBJ2-7,-,TRBV7-9,CASSYVQGREQYF,TGTGCCAGCAGCTACGTCCAGGGACGGGAGCAGTACTTC
few,TRBJ2-1,-,TRBV5-4,CASSPYPGTEYNEQFF,TGTGCCAGCAGCCCCTACCCCGGGACGGAGTACAATGAGCAGTTCTTC
-,TRBJ1-6,-,TRBV4-1,CASSQGGRSPLHF,TGCGCCAGCAGCCAGGGAGGTCGTTCACCCCTCCACTTT
-,TRBJ2-1,-,TRBV5-8,CASSSDGLNEQFF,TGTGCCAGCAGCTCCGACGGCCTGAATGAGCAGTTCTTC
-,TRBJ2-3,-,TRBV27,CASSPPGTDTQYF,TGTGCCAGCAGTCCACCGGGGACAGATACGCAGTATTTT
few,TRBJ2-3,TRBD2,TRBV18,CASSLAGVTDTQYF,TGTGCCAGCTCACTAGCGGGGGTCACAGATACGCAGTATTTT
-,TRBJ2-7,-,TRBV19,CASSRKSGGTPYEQYF,TGTGCCAGTAGTAGGAAGTCAGGGGGGACCCCCTACGAGCAGTACTTC
-,TRBJ2-2,-,TRBV10-3,CAISEFDTLTGELFF,TGTGCCATCAGTGAGTTTGACACTCTCACCGGGGAGCTGTTTTTT
-,TRBJ2-7,TRBD2,TRBV9,CASSASGRGEQYF,TGTGCCAGCAGCGCCAGCGGGAGAGGCGAGCAGTACTTC